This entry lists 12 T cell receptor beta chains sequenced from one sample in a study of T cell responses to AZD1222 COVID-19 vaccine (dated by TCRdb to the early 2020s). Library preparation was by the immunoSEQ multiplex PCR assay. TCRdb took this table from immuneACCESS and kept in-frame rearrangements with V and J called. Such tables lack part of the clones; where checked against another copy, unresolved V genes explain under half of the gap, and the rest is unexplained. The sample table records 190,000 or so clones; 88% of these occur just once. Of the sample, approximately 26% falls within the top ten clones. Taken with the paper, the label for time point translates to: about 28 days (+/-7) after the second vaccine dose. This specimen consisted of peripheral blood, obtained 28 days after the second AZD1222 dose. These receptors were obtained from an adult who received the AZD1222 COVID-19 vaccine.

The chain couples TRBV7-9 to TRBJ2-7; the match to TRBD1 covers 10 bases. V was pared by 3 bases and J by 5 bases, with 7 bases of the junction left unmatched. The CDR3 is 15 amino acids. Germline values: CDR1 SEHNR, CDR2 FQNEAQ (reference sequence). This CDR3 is CASSFLGQGKHEQYF. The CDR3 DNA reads TGTGCCAGCAGCTTTTTGGGACAGGGGAAGCACGAGCAGTACTTC.

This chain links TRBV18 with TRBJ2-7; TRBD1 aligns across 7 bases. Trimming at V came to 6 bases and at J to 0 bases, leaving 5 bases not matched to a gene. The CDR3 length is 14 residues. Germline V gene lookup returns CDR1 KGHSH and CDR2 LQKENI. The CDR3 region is CASSPGQRSYEQYF. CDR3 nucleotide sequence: TGTGCCAGCTCCCCGGGACAGCGCTCCTACGAGCAGTACTTC.

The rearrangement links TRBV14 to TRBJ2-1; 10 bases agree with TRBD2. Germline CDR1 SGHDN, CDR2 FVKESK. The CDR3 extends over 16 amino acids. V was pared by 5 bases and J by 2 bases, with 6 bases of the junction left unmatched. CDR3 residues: CASSALAGDTYNEQFF. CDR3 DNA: TGTGCCAGCAGCGCCCTAGCGGGAGACACCTACAATGAGCAGTTCTTC.

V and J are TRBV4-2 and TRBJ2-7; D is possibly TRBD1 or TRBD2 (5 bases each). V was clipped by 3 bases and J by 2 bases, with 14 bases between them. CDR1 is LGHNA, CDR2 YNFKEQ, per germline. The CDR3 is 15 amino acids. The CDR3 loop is CASSQEAAGTYEQYF. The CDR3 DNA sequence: TGTGCCAGCAGCCAGGAGGCGGCAGGGACCTACGAGCAGTACTTC.

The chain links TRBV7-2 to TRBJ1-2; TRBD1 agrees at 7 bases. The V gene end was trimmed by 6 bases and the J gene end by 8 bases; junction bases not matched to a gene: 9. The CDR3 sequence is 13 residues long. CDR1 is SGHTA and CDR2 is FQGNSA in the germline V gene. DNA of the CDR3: TGTGCCAGCAGTCACGCGACAGGGCTAGGCTACACCTTC. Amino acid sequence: CASSHATGLGYTF.

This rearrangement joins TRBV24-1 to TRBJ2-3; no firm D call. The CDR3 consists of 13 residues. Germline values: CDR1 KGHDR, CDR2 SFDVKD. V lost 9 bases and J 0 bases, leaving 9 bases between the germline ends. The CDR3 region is CATLGDSTDTQYF. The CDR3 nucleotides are TGTGCCACCCTTGGAGATAGCACAGATACGCAGTATTTT.

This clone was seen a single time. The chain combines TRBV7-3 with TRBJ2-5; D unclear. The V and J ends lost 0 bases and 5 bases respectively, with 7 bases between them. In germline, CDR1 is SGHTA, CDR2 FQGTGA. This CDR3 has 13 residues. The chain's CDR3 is CASSLTLQETQYF. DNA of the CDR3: TGTGCCAGCAGCTTAACTCTTCAGGAGACCCAGTACTTC.

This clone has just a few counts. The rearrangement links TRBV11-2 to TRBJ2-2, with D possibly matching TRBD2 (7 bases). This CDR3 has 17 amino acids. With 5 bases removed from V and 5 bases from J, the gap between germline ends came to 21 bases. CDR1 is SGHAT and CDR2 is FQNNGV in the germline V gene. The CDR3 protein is CASSPTRGREFTGELFF. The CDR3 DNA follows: TGTGCCAGCAGCCCCACCCGGGGGCGGGAGTTTACCGGGGAGCTGTTTTTT.

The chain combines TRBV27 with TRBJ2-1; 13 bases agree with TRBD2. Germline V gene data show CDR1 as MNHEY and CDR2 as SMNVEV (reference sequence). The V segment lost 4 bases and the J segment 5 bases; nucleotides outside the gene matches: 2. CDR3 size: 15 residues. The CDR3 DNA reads TGTGCCAGCAGTTCAGGGACTAGCGGGGACAATGAGCAGTTCTTC. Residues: CASSSGTSGDNEQFF.

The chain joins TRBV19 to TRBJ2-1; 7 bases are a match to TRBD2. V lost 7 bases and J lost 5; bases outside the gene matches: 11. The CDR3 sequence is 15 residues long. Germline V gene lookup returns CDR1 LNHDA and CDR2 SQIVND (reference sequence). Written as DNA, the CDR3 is TGTGCCAGTACCCCCCGGCGGGAGACCCACAATGAGCAGTTCTTC. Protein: CASTPRRETHNEQFF.

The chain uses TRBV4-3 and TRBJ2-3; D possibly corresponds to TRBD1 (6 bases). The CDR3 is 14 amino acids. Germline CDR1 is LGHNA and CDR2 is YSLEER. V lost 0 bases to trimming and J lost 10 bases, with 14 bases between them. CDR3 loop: CASSQDPRGRAQYF. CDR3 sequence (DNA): TGCGCCAGCAGCCAAGATCCCAGGGGTAGGGCGCAGTATTTT.

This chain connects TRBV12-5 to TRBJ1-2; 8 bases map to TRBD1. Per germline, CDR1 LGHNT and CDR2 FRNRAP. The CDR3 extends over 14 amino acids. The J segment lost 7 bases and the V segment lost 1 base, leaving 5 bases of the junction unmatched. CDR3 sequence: CASGLDDRGVGYTF. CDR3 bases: TGTGCTAGTGGTTTGGACGACAGGGGAGTTGGCTACACCTTC.